The present T cell receptor beta chain was sequenced within a study of OX40 agonist ivuxolimab in advanced cancers. Findings of the study overall: The 0.1-3.0 mg/kg partial responders had among the lowest clonal expansion.

On this clone: Its specificity is not known.

The protocol was immunoSEQ multiplex PCR, while the TCRdb copy is restricted to in-frame clones and leaves out a portion. Of some 75,000 clones in the sample, approximately 84% were seen once. The CDR3 spans 14 residues. Trimming left V 1 base short and J 6 bases short, with 10 bases between. CDR1 is LNHDA, CDR2 SQIVND, per germline (reference sequence). The TCR was taken from an adult with an advanced solid tumor such as melanoma, head and neck, liver or kidney cancer. The chain employs TRBV19 and TRBJ2-1, with D tentatively TRBD1 or TRBD2 (5 bases each). Sequenced here: CD4+ or CD8+ T cells sorted from blood, sampled in a trial of the OX40 agonist ivuxolimab. In nucleotides, the CDR3 is TGTGCCAGTAGTATAGGGGCGAGGGGCAATGAGCAGTTCTTC. This encodes CASSIGARGNEQFF.